Below are 26 T cell receptor beta chains sequenced from a single sample in a study of CD8 T cells in Susac syndrome. A quantity of about 0.45 to 1 ug RNA underwent reverse transcription using random hexamers. TCRdb recomputed calls from the immunoSEQ multiplex PCR reads with MiXCR, one row per CDR3 protein. The sample lists 400,000 or so distinct CDR3 sequences; about 85% were seen once. Sequenced sample: CD8+ T cells from PBMCs. Receptors originate from a human donor with multiple sclerosis.

The rearrangement links TRBV10-3 to TRBJ2-5; a weak D match, TRBD1 (6 bases). Germline lookup yields CDR1 ENHRY and CDR2 SYGVKD. Trimming shortened V by 0 bases and J by 5 bases, and 13 bases separated the two germline ends. This CDR3 comprises 15 residues. CDR3 nucleotides: TGTGCCATCAGTGAGTCGACAGGCATGAGCGAGACCCAGTACTTC. This sequence encodes CAISESTGMSETQYF.

The gene calls are TRBV6-5 and TRBJ2-4; D might be TRBD2 (5 bases). V gave up 8 bases and J gave up 1 base, with 9 bases separating them. CDR1 is MNHEY and CDR2 is SVGAGI in the germline V gene. The CDR3 is 13 amino acids. The CDR3 DNA is TGTGCCAGCCGCGGGTTCGCCAAAAACATTCAGTACTTC. Amino acid sequence: CASRGFAKNIQYF.

V usage is TRBV5-1 and J usage is TRBJ1-1; TRBD1 matches 7 bases. The CDR3 length is 14 residues. The ends lost 5 bases at V and 1 base at J; junction bases unmatched: 5. CDR1 is SGHRS and CDR2 is YFSETQ in the germline V gene. The CDR3 DNA sequence: TGCGCCAGCAGTCTACAGGGGCAGAACACTGAAGCTTTCTTT. It specifies CASSLQGQNTEAFF.

CDR3 DNA sequence: TGTGCCAGCGGTCAGCTCTACGAGCAGTACTTC. This encodes CASGQLYEQYF. The chain is built from TRBV27 and TRBJ2-7; D not certain. Between the trimmed V and J ends, which lost 8 bases and 3 bases, there was a span of 8 bases. Germline CDR1 reads MNHEY; CDR2 reads SMNVEV (reference sequence). The CDR3 totals 11 residues.

In this sample, this clonotype turned up once. This chain connects TRBV3-1 to TRBJ2-3; D unclear. V was cut by 3 bases and J by 3 bases, with 13 bases left in between. Germline V gene sequence: CDR1 LGHDT, CDR2 YNNKEL (reference sequence). The CDR3 covers 15 residues. As DNA, the CDR3 is TGTGCCAGCAGCCAGGGCCTCTGGGGAACAGATACGCAGTATTTT. It codes for CASSQGLWGTDTQYF.

The V and J genes are TRBV20-1 and TRBJ2-7; no clear D. Germline assignment: CDR1 DFQATT and CDR2 SNEGSKA (reference sequence). This CDR3 has 10 amino acids. V lost 2 bases to trimming and J lost 5 bases, with 4 bases between them. The CDR3 region has the DNA TGCAGTGCTAGACAGAACGAGCAGTACTTC. The encoded protein is CSARQNEQYF.

This rearrangement joins TRBV5-1 to TRBJ2-1; D is possibly TRBD2 (6 bases). Germline CDR1 and CDR2: SGHRS and YFSETQ. CDR3 length: 15 amino acids. V gave up 4 bases and J gave up 7 bases, with 18 bases separating them. The chain's CDR3 is CASSPEWGLMNEQFF. Written as DNA, the CDR3 is TGCGCCAGCAGCCCTGAGTGGGGACTGATGAATGAGCAGTTCTTC.

The chain employs TRBV27 and TRBJ2-3; D not resolved. From germline, CDR1 is MNHEY and CDR2 SMNVEV (reference sequence). The CDR3 is made up of 13 amino acids. V lost 7 bases and J lost 1, with 9 bases in between. CDR3 sequence (DNA): TGTGCCAGCACCCAGACTGGCACAGATACGCAGTATTTT. Translated, it gives CASTQTGTDTQYF.

The chain has TRBV12-3 or TRBV12-4 and TRBJ1-1, with D perhaps matching TRBD1 (6 bases). The CDR3 extends over 14 amino acids. V was pared by 2 bases and J by 4 bases, with 11 bases between. The CDR3 coding sequence is TGTGCCAGCAGTTTATCACTAGGGGGCACTGAAGCTTTCTTT. Protein product: CASSLSLGGTEAFF.

The chain has TRBV2 and TRBJ2-7; D is perhaps TRBD1 (6 bases). There are 14 residues in the CDR3. V shed 6 bases and J shed 2 bases, with 14 bases lying between them. Per the germline V gene, CDR1 is SNHLY and CDR2 is FYNNEI. The CDR3 bases are TGTGCCAGCAGCAGCGACAGGTTTCCCTACGAGCAGTACTTC. Its translation is CASSSDRFPYEQYF.

This chain uses TRBV30 with TRBJ2-7, with D possibly TRBD1 on 7 matching bases. The germline V gene encodes CDR1 GTSNPN and CDR2 SVGIG (reference sequence). The CDR3 sequence is 11 residues long. Deletions cut 5 bases from V and 5 bases from J, with 10 bases between. The chain's CDR3 is CAWGGGDEQYF. CDR3 DNA: TGTGCCTGGGGAGGGGGCGACGAGCAGTACTTC.

This chain links TRBV20-1 with TRBJ2-7; 8 bases agree with TRBD1. Trimming removed 3 bases from V and 3 bases from J; junction bases left unmatched: 7. This CDR3 is 14 amino acids long. The germline V gene encodes CDR1 DFQATT and CDR2 SNEGSKA (reference sequence). CDR3 DNA sequence: TGCAGTGCTAGTTGGGGACAGGACCTCTACGAGCAGTACTTC. Translating gives CSASWGQDLYEQYF.

The sample holds a few counts of this clonotype. CDR3 residues: CASSLLGAEQYF. In DNA form, the CDR3 reads TGTGCCAGCAGTTTATTGGGGGCCGAGCAGTACTTC. The chain combines TRBV27 with TRBJ2-7; possible D gene TRBD1, 6 bases. V shed 1 base and J shed 6 bases, with 7 bases lying between them. CDR3 size: 12 residues. CDR1 and CDR2 from the germline V gene are MNHEY and SMNVEV (reference sequence).

This sequence joins TRBV2 and TRBJ1-1; the D is unclear. The germline V gene has CDR1 SNHLY and CDR2 FYNNEI. Trimming left V 7 bases short and J 1 base short, with 4 bases between. CDR3 length equals 11 residues. This CDR3 reads CASTRNTEAFF. DNA of the CDR3: TGTGCCAGCACTCGGAACACTGAAGCTTTCTTT.

Concerning this clonotype: Its ends do not fully match the called genes, so a read error is possible. The chain combines TRBV28 with TRBJ2-7, with unresolved D. CDR1 and CDR2 (germline): MDHEN, SYDVKM. The CDR3 has 11 amino acids. CDR3 nucleotide sequence: TGTGCCAGCAGTTTCACTTACGGGCAGTACTTC. This gives the protein CASSFTYGQYF.

The genes are TRBV3-1 and TRBJ1-1; D is uncertain. The CDR3 contains 16 residues. The germline V and J ends were trimmed by 1 base and 3 bases, with 15 bases remaining between them. Germline values: CDR1 LGHDT, CDR2 YNNKEL (reference sequence). For the CDR3, the DNA is TGTGCCAGCAGCCAAGTCGTAGGTAGGGAGGACACTGAAGCTTTCTTT. Translated: CASSQVVGREDTEAFF.

This clonotype was detected only once. The V and J genes are TRBV6-5 and TRBJ2-1, with unresolved D. The germline V gene encodes CDR1 MNHEY and CDR2 SVGAGI. The CDR3 sequence is 16 residues long. Trimming took 2 bases from V and 4 from J, leaving 15 bases between them. The CDR3: CASSYTLGEYYNEQFF. The CDR3 nucleotides are TGTGCCAGCAGTTACACGCTGGGTGAATATTACAATGAGCAGTTCTTC.

The rearrangement links TRBV2 to TRBJ1-2; TRBD1 aligns across 11 bases. Germline V gives CDR1 SNHLY, CDR2 FYNNEI. After removal of 4 bases from V and 4 bases from J, the junction contained 5 bases not matched to a gene. The CDR3 runs 15 residues. The CDR3 reads CASSGTGQGGYGYTF. CDR3 nucleotides: TGTGCCAGCAGTGGGACGGGACAGGGGGGCTATGGCTACACCTTC. The whole variable domain, filled in from reference TRBV2 and TRBJ1-2, reads EPEVTQTPSHQVTQMGQEVILRCVPISNHLYFYWYRQILGQKVEFLVSFYNNEISEKSEIFDDQFSVERPDGSNFTLKIRSTKLEDSAMYFCASSGTGQGGYGYTFGSGTRLTVV.

The chain employs TRBV5-1 and TRBJ2-2; a possible D gene is TRBD2 (6 bases). V lost 0 bases to trimming and J lost 4 bases, with 10 bases between them. The CDR3 runs 15 residues. Germline lookup yields CDR1 SGHRS and CDR2 YFSETQ. CDR3: CASSLDGGITGELFF. For the CDR3, the DNA is TGCGCCAGCAGCTTGGACGGGGGAATCACCGGGGAGCTGTTTTTT.

CDR3 sequence: CASSLSGEYKNTEAFF. The CDR3 DNA sequence: TGTGCCAGCAGTTTATCGGGGGAATACAAGAACACTGAAGCTTTCTTT. The chain combines TRBV27 with TRBJ1-1; tentative D call: TRBD1 (5 bases). Trimming removed 0 bases at V and 1 base at J, with 12 bases between. Germline V lookup: CDR1 MNHEY, CDR2 SMNVEV (reference sequence). The CDR3 spans 16 residues.

The CDR3 here is CASSLMDHSYNSPLHF. The CDR3 coding sequence is TGTGCCAGCAGCTTAATGGATCACTCCTATAATTCACCCCTCCACTTT. The V and J genes are TRBV7-9 and TRBJ1-6, with D unclear. This CDR3 comprises 16 residues. Germline V gives CDR1 SEHNR, CDR2 FQNEAQ (reference sequence). V was cut by 2 bases and J by 0 bases, with 8 bases left in between.

This clonotype was seen only a few times. The junction differs from germline at one of its ends, possibly a read error. The chain uses TRBV6-5 and TRBJ1-1; no clear D. This CDR3 comprises 12 residues. CDR1 and CDR2 from the germline V gene are MNHEY and SVGAGI. The CDR3 region is CASISVNTEAFF. In nucleotides, the CDR3 is TGTGCCAGCATATCCGTGAACACTGAGGCTTTCTTT.

This clonotype was observed a single time. The CDR3 reads CASSGWDRGHGETQYF. The CDR3 region has the DNA TGTGCCAGCAGCGGATGGGACAGGGGGCACGGAGAGACCCAGTACTTC. The rearrangement joins TRBV7-9 to TRBJ2-5, with 12 bases identical to TRBD1. The trim removed 5 bases at V and 4 bases at J, leaving 8 bases unmatched. The CDR3 covers 16 residues. Germline V CDR1 and CDR2: SEHNR, FQNEAQ (reference sequence).

The chain recombines TRBV4-1 with TRBJ2-1; 10 nucleotides match TRBD1. The germline V gene encodes CDR1 MGHRA and CDR2 YSYEKL. The ends lost 1 base at V and 8 bases at J; junction bases unmatched: 2. The CDR3 extends over 14 amino acids. The CDR3 bases are TGCGCCAGCAGCCAAGGGACAGGGGGGGATGAGCAGTTCTTC. Protein product: CASSQGTGGDEQFF.

This clonotype came up once. CDR3 bases: TGCGCCAGCAGCCAAGCAGGAGGGGCTCTTAGCAATCAGCCCCAGCATTTT. This sequence encodes CASSQAGGALSNQPQHF. The chain carries TRBV4-1 and TRBJ1-5; D possibly corresponds to TRBD1 (5 bases). Germline-derived CDR1 and CDR2 are MGHRA and YSYEKL. This CDR3 contains 17 residues. V was shortened by 1 base and J by 0 bases, with 13 bases between the two germline ends.

The rearrangement uses TRBV29-1 and TRBJ1-1; D call uncertain. Germline V lookup: CDR1 SQVTM, CDR2 ANQGSEA. The CDR3 has 13 residues. The germline V and J ends were trimmed by 3 bases and 0 bases, with 8 bases remaining between them. The CDR3 DNA reads TGCAGCGTTGAGGGCAGCATGAACACTGAAGCTTTCTTT. Translation gives CSVEGSMNTEAFF. The whole variable domain, filled in from reference TRBV29-1 and TRBJ1-1, reads SAVISQKPSRDICQRGTSLTIQCQVDSQVTMMFWYRQQPGQSLTLIATANQGSEATYESGFVIDKFPISRPNLTFSTLTVSNMSPEDSSIYLCSVEGSMNTEAFFGQGTRLTVV.